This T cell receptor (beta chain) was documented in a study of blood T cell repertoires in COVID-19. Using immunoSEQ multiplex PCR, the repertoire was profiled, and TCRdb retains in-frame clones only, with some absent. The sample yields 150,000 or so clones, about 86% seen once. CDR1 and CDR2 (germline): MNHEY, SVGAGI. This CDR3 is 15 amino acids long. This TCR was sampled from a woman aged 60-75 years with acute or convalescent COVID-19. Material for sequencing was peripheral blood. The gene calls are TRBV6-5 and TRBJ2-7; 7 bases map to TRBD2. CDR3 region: CATSTGLSREGEQYF. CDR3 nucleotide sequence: TGTGCAACCAGCACCGGACTCAGCAGGGAGGGCGAGCAGTACTTC.